This TCR beta chain was documented in a study of T cells expressing NK-cell markers. The overall study: Repertoires of TCR beta were obtained from T cells sorted as CD3+CD56+NKG2C+, CD3+CD56+NKG2C- and CD3+CD56-NKG2C+. Study-wide points: Clarity on HCMV specificity was lacking for the expanded NKG2C+ T cell clones. Dominant NKG2C+ clonotypes in roughly 6 donors made up about 1.0-8% of CD8+ T cells.

As concerns this clonotype: The antigen is undetermined.

The germline V gene has CDR1 ENHRY and CDR2 SYGVKD. The CDR3 is made up of 16 amino acids. Beta-chain TCR cDNA was generated via 5'RACE template switching with UMIs. One entry per CDR3 protein, without DNA, is what TCRdb gives after re-calling the 5' RACE reads. The sample totals about 460,000 distinct CDR3 sequences. Sample: blood T cells: a sorted CD56 or NKG2C T cell subset, CD4+ or CD8+ T cells, or bulk PBMC T cells (not recorded which). This chain uses TRBV10-3 with TRBJ2-5; TCRdb's D gene call, TRBD1, goes unchecked for lack of DNA. The clonotype was recovered from a woman between 50 and 59 years old in good health. CDR3: CAISTLGTGGSETQYF.